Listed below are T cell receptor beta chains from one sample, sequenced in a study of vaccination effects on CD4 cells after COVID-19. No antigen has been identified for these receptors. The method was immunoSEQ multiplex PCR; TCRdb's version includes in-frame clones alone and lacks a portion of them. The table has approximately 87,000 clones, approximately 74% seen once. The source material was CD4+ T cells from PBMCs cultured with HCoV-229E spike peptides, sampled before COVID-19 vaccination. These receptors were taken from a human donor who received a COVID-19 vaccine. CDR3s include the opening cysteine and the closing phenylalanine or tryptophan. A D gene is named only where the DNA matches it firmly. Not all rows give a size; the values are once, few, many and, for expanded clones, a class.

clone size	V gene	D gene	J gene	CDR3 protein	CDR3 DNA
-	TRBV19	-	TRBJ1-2	CASSPTREDGYTF	TGTGCCAGTAGCCCCACCAGGGAAGATGGCTACACCTTC
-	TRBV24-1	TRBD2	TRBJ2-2	CATSDSPSGAINTGELFF	TGTGCCACCAGTGATTCACCCAGCGGGGCTATCAACACCGGGGAGCTGTTTTTT
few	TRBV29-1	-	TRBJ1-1	CSVRVGGLFDGAFF	TGCAGCGTCCGAGTAGGCGGGCTGTTTGATGGAGCTTTCTTT
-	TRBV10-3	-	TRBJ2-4	CAIQDTGGDIQYF	TGTGCCATCCAGGACACCGGCGGGGACATTCAGTACTTC
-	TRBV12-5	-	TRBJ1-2	CASGLGFDGYTF	TGTGCTAGTGGTCTAGGATTTGATGGCTACACCTTC
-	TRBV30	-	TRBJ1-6	CAWTRARSPLHF	TGTGCCTGGACCAGGGCCCGATCACCCCTCCACTTT
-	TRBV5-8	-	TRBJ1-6	CASSLQVFPNSPLHF	TGTGCCAGCAGCTTGCAAGTTTTCCCCAATTCACCCCTCCACTTT
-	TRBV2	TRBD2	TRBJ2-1	CASSETSGGYNEQFF	TGTGCCAGCAGTGAAACTAGCGGGGGGTACAATGAGCAGTTCTTC
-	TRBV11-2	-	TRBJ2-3	CASSLGQGLLTDTQYF	TGTGCCAGCAGCTTAGGGCAGGGGCTCCTCACAGATACGCAGTATTTT
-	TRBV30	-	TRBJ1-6	CAWSVLGSYNSPLHF	TGTGCCTGGAGTGTACTTGGCTCCTATAATTCACCCCTCCACTTT
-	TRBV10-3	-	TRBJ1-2	CAITAGTSNYGYTF	TGTGCCATCACCGCCGGGACCTCTAACTATGGCTACACCTTC
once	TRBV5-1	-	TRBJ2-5	CASSPIGQRGHQETQYF	TGCGCCAGCAGCCCAATCGGCCAGAGGGGACACCAAGAGACCCAGTACTTC
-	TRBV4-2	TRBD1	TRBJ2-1	CASSLGTGVLQFF	TGTGCCAGCAGCCTAGGAACAGGGGTACTCCAGTTCTTC
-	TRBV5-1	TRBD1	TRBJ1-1	CASSRPDRDNTEAFF	TGCGCCAGCAGCCGCCCGGACAGGGATAACACTGAAGCTTTCTTT